A selection of T cell receptor beta chains follows, all from one sample in a study of shared clonotypes between healthy human individuals. TCRdb's copy holds only in-frame clones and misses some; the assay was immunoSEQ multiplex PCR. The table lists over a million clones, 60% to 80% of them singletons. The sequenced material came from memory CD4+ T cells sorted from blood. These receptors came from a young man in good health. CDR3s include the opening cysteine and the closing phenylalanine or tryptophan. The D gene is left open where the match is weak. Clone size, where shown, is once, few, many, or a class for clones that have expanded.

v_call: TRBV5-1; clone_size: few; j_call: TRBJ2-5; d_call: -; cdr3_aa: CASSLVWGQETQYF; cdr3_nt: TGCGCCAGCAGCTTGGTTTGGGGACAAGAGACCCAGTACTTC
v_call: TRBV2; clone_size: -; j_call: TRBJ2-1; d_call: -; cdr3_aa: CASSEGPGGQFF; cdr3_nt: TGTGCCAGCAGTGAAGGCCCTGGGGGGCAGTTCTTC
v_call: TRBV5-1; clone_size: -; j_call: TRBJ2-5; d_call: -; cdr3_aa: CASSLVLGQETQYF; cdr3_nt: TGCGCCAGCAGCTTGGTCCTAGGTCAAGAGACCCAGTACTTC
v_call: TRBV6-5; clone_size: -; j_call: TRBJ2-5; d_call: -; cdr3_aa: CASSQRTLQETQYF; cdr3_nt: TGTGCCAGCAGTCAAAGGACACTACAAGAGACCCAGTACTTC
v_call: TRBV27; clone_size: -; j_call: TRBJ2-4; d_call: TRBD1; cdr3_aa: CASSPPGQGGFF; cdr3_nt: TGTGCCAGCAGCCCTCCGGGACAGGGGGGATTCTTC
v_call: TRBV7-9; clone_size: once; j_call: TRBJ1-1; d_call: TRBD1; cdr3_aa: CASSLRGQGTEAFF; cdr3_nt: TGTGCCAGCAGCTTGAGGGGGCAGGGCACTGAAGCTTTCTTT
v_call: TRBV5-1; clone_size: -; j_call: TRBJ2-7; d_call: TRBD1; cdr3_aa: CASSLQGQGYEQYF; cdr3_nt: TGCGCCAGCAGCCTACAGGGACAGGGGTACGAGCAGTACTTC
v_call: TRBV5-8; clone_size: -; j_call: TRBJ2-1; d_call: -; cdr3_aa: CASSREKGLVYNEQFF; cdr3_nt: TGTGCCAGCAGCAGGGAGAAGGGGTTAGTGTACAATGAGCAGTTCTTC
v_call: TRBV28; clone_size: -; j_call: TRBJ2-7; d_call: TRBD1; cdr3_aa: CASSGDRGKQYF; cdr3_nt: TGTGCCAGCAGTGGGGACAGGGGCAAGCAGTACTTC
v_call: TRBV12-5; clone_size: few; j_call: TRBJ1-1; d_call: TRBD1; cdr3_aa: CASADREMNTEAFF; cdr3_nt: TGTGCTAGTGCCGACAGGGAAATGAACACTGAAGCTTTCTTT
v_call: TRBV10-3; clone_size: -; j_call: TRBJ2-2; d_call: TRBD2; cdr3_aa: CAISPGGGRGNTGELFF; cdr3_nt: TGTGCCATCAGCCCCGGGGGGGGCAGGGGGAACACCGGGGAGCTGTTTTTT
v_call: TRBV28; clone_size: -; j_call: TRBJ1-5; d_call: -; cdr3_aa: CASRGGGQPQHF; cdr3_nt: TGTGCCAGCAGGGGGGGTGGGCAGCCCCAGCATTTT
v_call: TRBV6-5; clone_size: -; j_call: TRBJ1-2; d_call: -; cdr3_aa: CASSSRGDGYTF; cdr3_nt: TGTGCCAGCAGTTCTAGGGGGGATGGCTACACCTTC
v_call: TRBV19; clone_size: once; j_call: TRBJ1-2; d_call: -; cdr3_aa: CASSIPRPAANYGYTF; cdr3_nt: TGTGCCAGTAGTATCCCCCGACCCGCCGCCAACTATGGCTACACCTTC
v_call: TRBV6-6; clone_size: few; j_call: TRBJ1-6; d_call: -; cdr3_aa: CASTRAENSPLHF; cdr3_nt: TGTGCCAGTACGAGGGCAGAGAATTCACCCCTCCACTTT
v_call: TRBV30; clone_size: -; j_call: TRBJ2-4; d_call: TRBD2; cdr3_aa: CAWSGPSGDIQYF; cdr3_nt: TGTGCCTGGAGTGGTCCTAGCGGAGACATTCAGTACTTC
v_call: TRBV19; clone_size: -; j_call: TRBJ2-2; d_call: -; cdr3_aa: CASRTEGGLNTGELFF; cdr3_nt: TGTGCCAGTAGAACAGAGGGGGGGTTGAACACCGGGGAGCTGTTTTTT
v_call: TRBV6-6; clone_size: -; j_call: TRBJ2-7; d_call: TRBD1; cdr3_aa: CASSYGGQGTYEQYF; cdr3_nt: TGTGCCAGCAGTTACGGGGGACAGGGCACCTACGAGCAGTACTTC
v_call: TRBV19; clone_size: once; j_call: TRBJ2-1; d_call: TRBD2; cdr3_aa: CASISGLAANEQFF; cdr3_nt: TGTGCCAGTATTTCGGGACTAGCGGCCAATGAGCAGTTCTTC
v_call: TRBV15; clone_size: -; j_call: TRBJ2-7; d_call: TRBD1; cdr3_aa: CATSRDLGQTYEQYF; cdr3_nt: TGTGCCACCAGCAGAGATCTGGGACAGACCTACGAGCAGTACTTC
v_call: TRBV7-2; clone_size: -; j_call: TRBJ2-3; d_call: TRBD1; cdr3_aa: CASSSDRGNTQYF; cdr3_nt: TGTGCCAGCAGTAGTGACAGGGGTAATACGCAGTATTTT
v_call: TRBV30; clone_size: -; j_call: TRBJ1-4; d_call: TRBD1; cdr3_aa: CAWSDLTGANEKLFF; cdr3_nt: TGTGCCTGGAGTGACTTGACAGGGGCTAATGAAAAACTGTTTTTT
v_call: TRBV6-1; clone_size: -; j_call: TRBJ2-1; d_call: TRBD2; cdr3_aa: CASRSASGRAEGAFF; cdr3_nt: TGTGCCAGCAGATCGGCTAGCGGGAGGGCCGAGGGGGCGTTCTTC
v_call: TRBV2; clone_size: -; j_call: TRBJ2-5; d_call: -; cdr3_aa: CASRRDRGQETQYF; cdr3_nt: TGTGCCAGCAGACGCGATAGGGGCCAAGAGACCCAGTACTTC
v_call: TRBV5-4; clone_size: -; j_call: TRBJ2-3; d_call: -; cdr3_aa: CASSLSGVSTDTQYF; cdr3_nt: TGTGCCAGCAGCTTGTCAGGGGTGAGCACAGATACGCAGTATTTT
v_call: TRBV5-1; clone_size: -; j_call: TRBJ1-1; d_call: -; cdr3_aa: CASSPMSGALEASLF; cdr3_nt: TGCGCCAGCAGCCCTATGTCGGGGGCGCTCGAAGCGTCTCTCTTT
v_call: TRBV18; clone_size: few; j_call: TRBJ1-2; d_call: -; cdr3_aa: CASSPDRNYGYTF; cdr3_nt: TGTGCCAGCTCTCCCGACAGAAACTATGGCTACACCTTC
v_call: TRBV2; clone_size: -; j_call: TRBJ2-5; d_call: TRBD2; cdr3_aa: CASSVIAGGPETQYF; cdr3_nt: TGTGCCAGCAGTGTCATAGCGGGAGGGCCCGAGACCCAGTACTTC
v_call: TRBV5-1; clone_size: -; j_call: TRBJ1-2; d_call: TRBD1; cdr3_aa: CASSSGQVHGYGYTF; cdr3_nt: TGCGCCAGCAGCTCGGGACAGGTCCACGGATATGGCTACACCTTC
v_call: TRBV10-1; clone_size: -; j_call: TRBJ1-4; d_call: -; cdr3_aa: CASQGSTNEKLFF; cdr3_nt: TGCGCCAGCCAGGGGTCGACTAATGAAAAACTGTTTTTT
v_call: TRBV6-5; clone_size: -; j_call: TRBJ2-7; d_call: -; cdr3_aa: CASSDGSKQYF; cdr3_nt: TGTGCCAGCAGTGATGGTAGCAAGCAGTACTTC
v_call: TRBV5-1; clone_size: -; j_call: TRBJ2-3; d_call: -; cdr3_aa: CASSLALIGDTQYF; cdr3_nt: TGCGCCAGCAGCTTGGCCTTGATCGGAGATACGCAGTATTTT
v_call: TRBV10-3; clone_size: -; j_call: TRBJ2-5; d_call: TRBD2; cdr3_aa: CATSPASGAEETQYF; cdr3_nt: TGTGCCACCTCCCCGGCTAGCGGGGCGGAAGAGACCCAGTACTTC
v_call: TRBV2; clone_size: -; j_call: TRBJ1-2; d_call: TRBD1; cdr3_aa: CASSEGTGAGGYTF; cdr3_nt: TGTGCCAGCAGTGAAGGGACAGGGGCTGGGGGCTACACCTTC
v_call: TRBV6-4; clone_size: -; j_call: TRBJ1-1; d_call: -; cdr3_aa: CASRGRTANTEAFF; cdr3_nt: TGTGCCAGCAGAGGTCGGACCGCGAACACTGAAGCTTTCTTT
v_call: TRBV21-1; clone_size: -; j_call: TRBJ1-1; d_call: -; cdr3_aa: CASSFRWGTEAFF; cdr3_nt: TGTGCCAGCAGCTTCAGGTGGGGGACTGAAGCTTTCTTT
v_call: TRBV14; clone_size: once; j_call: TRBJ1-1; d_call: -; cdr3_aa: CASSHSVARAFF; cdr3_nt: TGTGCCAGCAGCCATAGCGTAGCCAGAGCTTTCTTT
v_call: TRBV18; clone_size: -; j_call: TRBJ1-1; d_call: -; cdr3_aa: CASSPLPGNTEAFF; cdr3_nt: TGTGCCAGCTCACCACTCCCAGGAAACACTGAAGCTTTCTTT
v_call: TRBV30; clone_size: -; j_call: TRBJ1-3; d_call: -; cdr3_aa: CAWSVSDTIYF; cdr3_nt: TGTGCCTGGAGTGTGTCGGACACCATATATTTT
v_call: TRBV11-1; clone_size: -; j_call: TRBJ2-5; d_call: TRBD1; cdr3_aa: CASSLIGTGGRKTQYF; cdr3_nt: TGTGCCAGCAGCTTAATAGGGACAGGGGGCCGAAAGACCCAGTACTTC
v_call: TRBV28; clone_size: few; j_call: TRBJ1-3; d_call: -; cdr3_aa: CASSSQGSGNTIYF; cdr3_nt: TGTGCCAGCAGCTCACAGGGATCTGGAAACACCATATATTTT
v_call: TRBV5-6; clone_size: once; j_call: TRBJ1-6; d_call: -; cdr3_aa: CASSFGGEAPLHF; cdr3_nt: TGTGCCAGCAGCTTCGGGGGAGAGGCACCCCTCCACTTT
v_call: TRBV4-1; clone_size: -; j_call: TRBJ1-6; d_call: -; cdr3_aa: CASSQVDLFSYNSPLHF; cdr3_nt: TGCGCCAGCAGCCAAGTGGACCTTTTCTCCTATAATTCACCCCTCCACTTT
v_call: TRBV4-2; clone_size: -; j_call: TRBJ1-1; d_call: -; cdr3_aa: CASSPVGSAPEAFF; cdr3_nt: TGTGCCAGCAGCCCGGTGGGCTCGGCGCCTGAAGCTTTCTTT
v_call: TRBV20-1; clone_size: -; j_call: TRBJ2-3; d_call: -; cdr3_aa: CSALSKDTQYF; cdr3_nt: TGCAGTGCTCTCTCTAAAGATACGCAGTATTTT
v_call: TRBV2; clone_size: -; j_call: TRBJ2-7; d_call: TRBD1; cdr3_aa: CASRTDRATHEQYF; cdr3_nt: TGTGCCAGCAGAACGGACAGGGCGACCCACGAGCAGTACTTC
v_call: TRBV7-2; clone_size: -; j_call: TRBJ2-7; d_call: -; cdr3_aa: CASSLAFISEQYF; cdr3_nt: TGTGCCAGCAGCTTAGCGTTTATAAGCGAGCAGTACTTC
v_call: TRBV7-2; clone_size: -; j_call: TRBJ2-6; d_call: TRBD1; cdr3_aa: CASSLGTGLPGANVLTF; cdr3_nt: TGTGCCAGCAGCTTAGGGACAGGGCTACCTGGGGCCAACGTCCTGACTTTC
v_call: TRBV18; clone_size: -; j_call: TRBJ1-2; d_call: -; cdr3_aa: CASSQADPINYGYTF; cdr3_nt: TGTGCCAGCTCACAGGCAGATCCTATTAACTATGGCTACACCTTC
v_call: TRBV2; clone_size: -; j_call: TRBJ2-3; d_call: TRBD1; cdr3_aa: CASRGQGRPDTQYF; cdr3_nt: TGTGCCAGCAGGGGACAGGGGCGGCCAGATACGCAGTATTTT
v_call: TRBV6-1; clone_size: -; j_call: TRBJ2-4; d_call: -; cdr3_aa: CASSEGGKISIQYF; cdr3_nt: TGTGCCAGCAGTGAAGGGGGCAAAATCAGCATTCAGTACTTC
v_call: TRBV27; clone_size: -; j_call: TRBJ1-5; d_call: -; cdr3_aa: CASSLWGDANQPQHF; cdr3_nt: TGTGCCAGCAGTTTGTGGGGGGACGCCAATCAGCCCCAGCATTTT
v_call: TRBV6-6; clone_size: -; j_call: TRBJ1-3; d_call: -; cdr3_aa: CASSFNAGTGNTIYF; cdr3_nt: TGTGCCAGCAGTTTTAACGCGGGAACTGGAAACACCATATATTTT
v_call: TRBV4-1; clone_size: -; j_call: TRBJ2-2; d_call: TRBD1; cdr3_aa: CASSQAGTGGDGELFF; cdr3_nt: TGCGCCAGCAGCCAAGCCGGGACAGGGGGCGACGGGGAGCTGTTTTTT
v_call: TRBV21-1; clone_size: -; j_call: TRBJ2-7; d_call: -; cdr3_aa: CASSISRGTLRYEQYF; cdr3_nt: TGTGCCAGCAGCATCTCGCGAGGGACCCTTAGGTACGAGCAGTACTTC
v_call: TRBV5-4; clone_size: -; j_call: TRBJ1-2; d_call: -; cdr3_aa: CASGRGQEGGYTF; cdr3_nt: TGTGCCAGCGGCCGGGGGCAGGAAGGTGGCTACACCTTC
v_call: TRBV2; clone_size: few; j_call: TRBJ1-5; d_call: -; cdr3_aa: CASSEALRVSDQPQHF; cdr3_nt: TGTGCCAGCAGTGAAGCGCTTAGGGTTTCAGATCAGCCCCAGCATTTT
v_call: TRBV7-2; clone_size: -; j_call: TRBJ1-2; d_call: -; cdr3_aa: CASSRDLYGYTF; cdr3_nt: TGTGCCAGCAGCCGGGACCTCTATGGCTACACCTTC
v_call: TRBV10-3; clone_size: -; j_call: TRBJ2-5; d_call: TRBD2; cdr3_aa: CAISDLASGRAAETQYF; cdr3_nt: TGTGCCATCAGTGATTTGGCTAGCGGGAGGGCCGCGGAGACCCAGTACTTC